Here is one T cell receptor (beta chain) with its context. What it recognizes is unknown. Measured with immunoSEQ multiplex PCR; TCRdb has only the in-frame clones, and not every one. The sample records about 1.1 million clones, 78% being singletons. Subsets obtained from CD4+ cells comprised CD45RA+ naive and CD45RA-negative memory cells. From germline, CDR1 is SQVTM and CDR2 ANQGSEA. V lost 0 bases and J lost 7; bases outside the gene matches: 7. The CDR3 is 15 amino acids. This sample is drawn from a study of shared clonotypes between healthy human individuals. Background on the study: Per donor, CD8 memory used one plate, CD8 naive used two, CD4 memory used three and CD4 naive used three. Regarding the study as a whole: It was the non-shared clonotypes that had lower generation probabilities than clonotypes shared by all four donors. Naive subsets typically showed greater estimated richness than memory subsets.

The chain couples TRBV29-1 to TRBJ2-1, with TRBD2 identical over 9 bases. Sequenced input: memory CD4+ T cells from PBMCs. The subset here: CD45RA-negative fraction. The TCR originated in a man aged 18 to 30 in good health. Some clones in this sample may be carry-over from other donors' samples. CDR3 in DNA: TGCAGCGTTGAAGATCTTAGCGGGAGCAGGAATGAGCAGTTCTTC. Its protein product is CSVEDLSGSRNEQFF.